These 3 T cell receptor beta chains were all obtained from the same sample, sequenced in a study of blood T cell repertoires in COVID-19. Sequenced by immunoSEQ multiplex PCR; TCRdb stores in-frame clones only, minus some. Of fewer than 55,000 clones listed, 82% are singletons. The sequencing sample was made of peripheral blood. These receptors were obtained from a human donor with acute or convalescent COVID-19. The donor label of this sample is uncertain.

This chain uses TRBV5-5 with TRBJ2-7; 11 nucleotides align to TRBD2. This CDR3 comprises 17 residues. The germline gives CDR1 SGHKS, CDR2 YYEKEE (reference sequence). V dropped 0 bases and J dropped 3; count of bases not matched to a gene: 8. Here the CDR3 reads CASSLGLTSGRVYEQYF. CDR3 in DNA: TGTGCCAGCAGCTTGGGATTAACTAGCGGGAGAGTCTACGAGCAGTACTTC.

V usage is TRBV7-2 and J usage is TRBJ1-2; 9 bases agree with TRBD1. V trimming: 7 bases; J trimming: 4 bases; junction bases outside the gene matches: 7. Per the germline V gene, CDR1 is SGHTA and CDR2 is FQGNSA. The CDR3 runs 14 residues. CDR3 in amino acids: CASMVDRGLYGYTF. The DNA of the CDR3 is TGTGCCAGCATGGTGGACAGGGGACTCTATGGCTACACCTTC.

This clone was detected a few times. This chain joins TRBV18 and TRBJ2-7; D unresolved. The germline gives CDR1 KGHSH, CDR2 LQKENI. CDR3 length: 12 amino acids. Trimming stripped 2 bases from V and 2 bases from J, with 4 bases between. This CDR3 is CASSPTTYEQYF. CDR3 in DNA: TGTGCCAGCTCACCAACAACCTACGAGCAGTACTTC.